These 10 T cell receptor beta chains share one sample of origin, sequenced in a study of blood T cell repertoires in COVID-19. Assay used: immunoSEQ multiplex PCR; TCRdb lists only in-frame clones, some missing. The table has about 140,000 clones, around 90% seen once; the top ten hold 1.7%. The specimen was peripheral blood. The receptors were sampled from a woman aged 50 to 65 with acute or convalescent COVID-19.

The genes are TRBV27 and TRBJ1-5, with D possibly matching TRBD1 (6 bases). CDR1 and CDR2 (germline): MNHEY, SMNVEV (reference sequence). This CDR3 contains 14 residues. Trimming left V 4 bases short and J 4 bases short, with 11 bases between. The CDR3 sequence is CASSSPDSNQPQHF. CDR3 in DNA: TGTGCCAGCAGTTCTCCGGACAGTAATCAGCCCCAGCATTTT.

This clone appeared a few times. This sequence joins TRBV7-9 and TRBJ1-2; D unresolved. CDR1 and CDR2 from the germline V gene are SEHNR and FQNEAQ (reference sequence). V was shortened by 1 base and J by 0 bases, with 12 bases between the two germline ends. This CDR3 region has 16 residues. In nucleotides, the CDR3 is TGTGCCAGCAGCTTAGATGGCACCCTTTCTAACTATGGCTACACCTTC. It specifies CASSLDGTLSNYGYTF.

This sequence joins TRBV6-5 and TRBJ1-1, with 8 nucleotides matching TRBD1. The germline V gene has CDR1 MNHEY and CDR2 SVGAGI. Trimming took 4 bases from V and 4 from J; bases not matched to a gene: 5. The CDR3 loop spans 14 amino acids. The DNA for the CDR3 is TGTGCCAGCAGTTTTAGACAGGGGAGCACTGAAGCTTTCTTT. The encoded protein is CASSFRQGSTEAFF.

The V call is TRBV2, the J call TRBJ2-1; D might be TRBD1 (7 bases). There are 13 residues in the CDR3. The germline V gene has CDR1 SNHLY and CDR2 FYNNEI. Between the trimmed V and J ends, which lost 7 bases and 1 base, there was a span of 8 bases. CDR3 amino acids: CASTGGSYNEQFF. The CDR3 bases are TGTGCCAGCACAGGGGGGTCCTACAATGAGCAGTTCTTC.

This chain uses TRBV7-6 with TRBJ1-4, with a possible D match to TRBD1 (6 bases). Trimming cost V 5 bases and J 8 bases, with 15 bases left between them. The CDR3 totals 14 residues. CDR1 SGHVS and CDR2 FNYEAQ come from the germline V gene. CDR3 coding DNA: TGTGCCAGCAGCCCTGGGCAGGGGAGAGAAAAACTGTTTTTT. It translates to CASSPGQGREKLFF.

The chain recombines TRBV7-9 with TRBJ1-2; tentatively, D is TRBD1 (6 bases). This CDR3 is built from 13 residues. Germline CDR1 and CDR2: SEHNR and FQNEAQ (reference sequence). Deletions cut 2 bases from V and 8 bases from J, with 12 bases between. CDR3 nucleotides: TGTGCCAGCAGCTTACAGGGGTCCGCGGGCTACACCTTC. It translates to CASSLQGSAGYTF.

The chain uses TRBV5-1 and TRBJ1-1; D is undetermined. This CDR3 has 14 residues. CDR1 is SGHRS, CDR2 YFSETQ, per germline. V lost 0 bases and J lost 6, with 12 bases in between. CDR3 nucleotide sequence: TGCGCCAGCAGCTTGGACGGGGTCTGGGCTGAAGCTTTCTTT. Its protein is CASSLDGVWAEAFF.

DNA of the CDR3: TGCAGTGCTGGTGGACAGGAGTCTGGAAACACCATATATTTT. Protein product: CSAGGQESGNTIYF. J is TRBJ1-3 and V is TRBV20-1, with TRBD1 matching over 7 bases. Germline CDR1 and CDR2: DFQATT and SNEGSKA (reference sequence). J was trimmed by 1 base and V by 5 bases; bases with no gene match: 5. This CDR3 has 14 amino acids.

This chain links TRBV18 with TRBJ2-7; tentatively, D is TRBD1 (6 bases). The CDR3 runs to 16 residues. Between the trimmed V and J ends, which lost 4 bases and 3 bases, there was a span of 19 bases. Germline V lookup: CDR1 KGHSH, CDR2 LQKENI. CDR3 bases: TGTGCCAGCTCACAGAATCACGTGGGACATTACTACGAGCAGTACTTC. Protein product: CASSQNHVGHYYEQYF.

In the case of this clone: Other DNA sequences in this sample translate to the same CDR3. The chain uses TRBV7-3 and TRBJ1-1; 10 bases are a match to TRBD1. Trimming cost V 5 bases and J 6 bases; bases outside gene matches: 3. Germline loops: CDR1 SGHTA, CDR2 FQGTGA. The CDR3 is 13 residues long. CDR3 residues: CASSPGTGAEAFF. CDR3 in DNA: TGTGCCAGCAGCCCCGGGACAGGGGCTGAAGCTTTCTTT.